This is a list of T cell receptor beta chains from one sample in a study of blood T cell repertoires in COVID-19. The data were produced by immunoSEQ multiplex PCR, yet TCRdb's version contains in-frame clones alone and is incomplete. The sample has roughly 200,000 clones; over 70% are singletons. The source material was peripheral blood. The source of these receptors is a woman between 40 and 55 years old with COVID-19, enrolled during active disease. The CDR3 runs from the conserved cysteine through the conserved F or W. A D gene is named only where the DNA matches it firmly. Clone size is stated in some rows and not others, as once, few, many or a class when expanded.

clone_size: -
d_call: TRBD2
v_call: TRBV18
j_call: TRBJ2-3
cdr3_nt: TGTGCCAGCTCACTAATTGAAAGCGGGGGTACCATAGATACGCAGTATTTT
cdr3_aa: CASSLIESGGTIDTQYF

clone_size: -
d_call: TRBD2
v_call: TRBV6-4
j_call: TRBJ2-1
cdr3_nt: TGTGCCAGCAGTCAGACTAGCGGGAGTGGGGATGAGCAGTTCTTC
cdr3_aa: CASSQTSGSGDEQFF

clone_size: -
d_call: -
v_call: TRBV29-1
j_call: TRBJ1-3
cdr3_nt: TGCAGCGTTGAAGATCTGTCAGTGAACACCATATATTTT
cdr3_aa: CSVEDLSVNTIYF

clone_size: few
d_call: TRBD2
v_call: TRBV4-2
j_call: TRBJ2-7
cdr3_nt: TGTGCCAGCAGTCGCGGGACTAGCGAGGCCTACGAGCAGTACTTC
cdr3_aa: CASSRGTSEAYEQYF

clone_size: -
d_call: -
v_call: TRBV5-8
j_call: TRBJ1-1
cdr3_nt: TGTGCCAGCAGCTCAGGGGTTATCGGCACTGAAGCTTTCTTT
cdr3_aa: CASSSGVIGTEAFF

clone_size: -
d_call: TRBD1
v_call: TRBV18
j_call: TRBJ2-7
cdr3_nt: TGTGCCAGCTCAGGGGACAGTAGGATGTTAGAGCAGTACTTC
cdr3_aa: CASSGDSRMLEQYF

clone_size: -
d_call: -
v_call: TRBV12-3/TRBV12-4
j_call: TRBJ2-2
cdr3_nt: TGTGCCAGTGCGGGGGGGGAGCTGTTTTTT
cdr3_aa: CASAGGELFF

clone_size: -
d_call: -
v_call: TRBV6-5
j_call: TRBJ1-5
cdr3_nt: TGTGCCATCGCGGGAACAGGTACTCAGCCCCAGCATTTT
cdr3_aa: CAIAGTGTQPQHF

clone_size: once
d_call: -
v_call: TRBV5-1
j_call: TRBJ1-1
cdr3_nt: TGCGCCAGCAGCTTGGAGGGGATGAACACTGAAGCTTTCTTT
cdr3_aa: CASSLEGMNTEAFF

clone_size: -
d_call: TRBD1
v_call: TRBV19
j_call: TRBJ1-1
cdr3_nt: TGTGCCAGTAGTTTGTGGGACAGAAGATTCACTGAAGCTTTCTTT
cdr3_aa: CASSLWDRRFTEAFF

clone_size: -
d_call: TRBD1
v_call: TRBV6-6
j_call: TRBJ1-5
cdr3_nt: TGTGCCACCCTGACAGGGCTCAATCAGCCCCAGCATTTT
cdr3_aa: CATLTGLNQPQHF

clone_size: -
d_call: TRBD2
v_call: TRBV11-1
j_call: TRBJ2-1
cdr3_nt: TGTGCCAGCAGTGGAGGGACTAGCGGGAGTTGGTATGAGCAGTTCTTC
cdr3_aa: CASSGGTSGSWYEQFF

clone_size: -
d_call: TRBD2
v_call: TRBV5-8
j_call: TRBJ2-1
cdr3_nt: TGTGCCAGCAGCTTTCGGACTAGCAACGATGAGCAGTTCTTC
cdr3_aa: CASSFRTSNDEQFF

clone_size: -
d_call: TRBD2
v_call: TRBV19
j_call: TRBJ2-2
cdr3_nt: TGTGCCAGTAGAAGGGGGGTAGCGGGAGGGCCAACCGGGGAGCTGTTTTTT
cdr3_aa: CASRRGVAGGPTGELFF

clone_size: -
d_call: -
v_call: TRBV23-1
j_call: TRBJ1-4
cdr3_nt: TGCGCCAGGACAGACCCGGACCCCGCCGGGGAAAAACTGTTTTTT
cdr3_aa: CARTDPDPAGEKLFF

clone_size: -
d_call: -
v_call: TRBV4-1
j_call: TRBJ1-1
cdr3_nt: TGCGCCAGCAGCCTGGGCGGAGGTTTCGACACTGAAGCTTTCTTT
cdr3_aa: CASSLGGGFDTEAFF

clone_size: -
d_call: TRBD1
v_call: TRBV24-1
j_call: TRBJ1-1
cdr3_nt: TGTGCCACCAGTGCCCTTGGGACAGGGGTCACTGAAGCTTTCTTT
cdr3_aa: CATSALGTGVTEAFF

clone_size: -
d_call: -
v_call: TRBV6-5
j_call: TRBJ1-5
cdr3_nt: TGTGCCAGCAGGTGGACAAGTAGCAATCAGCCCCAGCATTTT
cdr3_aa: CASRWTSSNQPQHF

clone_size: once
d_call: -
v_call: TRBV5-1
j_call: TRBJ2-3
cdr3_nt: TGCGCCAGCAGCCCCCAGAGGTCCGGGGATACGCAGTATTTT
cdr3_aa: CASSPQRSGDTQYF

clone_size: -
d_call: TRBD2
v_call: TRBV15
j_call: TRBJ2-1
cdr3_nt: TGTGCCACCAGCACTCGGACTAGCGGGCATGAGCAGTTCTTC
cdr3_aa: CATSTRTSGHEQFF

clone_size: -
d_call: TRBD1
v_call: TRBV19
j_call: TRBJ1-4
cdr3_nt: TGTGCCAGTCGGGGTGGGACAGCCCAAATCACTAATGAAAAACTGTTTTTT
cdr3_aa: CASRGGTAQITNEKLFF

clone_size: -
d_call: -
v_call: TRBV18
j_call: TRBJ1-4
cdr3_nt: TGTGCCAGCTCAAGGGGTTTTAATGAAAAACTGTTTTTT
cdr3_aa: CASSRGFNEKLFF

clone_size: -
d_call: -
v_call: TRBV18
j_call: TRBJ2-5
cdr3_nt: TGTGCCAGCTCACCCTATATCCCTAGCACGGGGCAAGAGACCCAGTACTTC
cdr3_aa: CASSPYIPSTGQETQYF

clone_size: -
d_call: -
v_call: TRBV6-4
j_call: TRBJ1-1
cdr3_nt: TGTGCCAGCATAGTCCGGGGGGAGAACACTGAAGCTTTCTTT
cdr3_aa: CASIVRGENTEAFF

clone_size: -
d_call: -
v_call: TRBV14
j_call: TRBJ1-5
cdr3_nt: TGTGCCAGCAGCCAAGACAGTCAGCCCCAGCATTTT
cdr3_aa: CASSQDSQPQHF

clone_size: few
d_call: TRBD1
v_call: TRBV14
j_call: TRBJ2-4
cdr3_nt: TGTGCCAGCAGCCAAGACGAGTGGACAGGGACCAAAAACATTCAGTACTTC
cdr3_aa: CASSQDEWTGTKNIQYF

clone_size: -
d_call: -
v_call: TRBV29-1
j_call: TRBJ1-5
cdr3_nt: TGCAGCGTTGTACCAGGCGGGGGGCAGCCCCAGCATTTT
cdr3_aa: CSVVPGGGQPQHF

clone_size: -
d_call: -
v_call: TRBV5-1
j_call: TRBJ2-1
cdr3_nt: TGCGCCAGCAGCTTGGAGATGTCCGGGAACCCTAATGAGCAGTTCTTC
cdr3_aa: CASSLEMSGNPNEQFF

clone_size: few
d_call: -
v_call: TRBV7-2
j_call: TRBJ2-1
cdr3_nt: TGTGCCAGCAGCTTAGTGGGGGACACCCTAGGGCTACAGTTCTTC
cdr3_aa: CASSLVGDTLGLQFF

clone_size: -
d_call: -
v_call: TRBV5-4
j_call: TRBJ1-5
cdr3_nt: TGTGCCAGCAGCCCGGGGGGGGGCATAAATCAGCCCCAGCATTTT
cdr3_aa: CASSPGGGINQPQHF

clone_size: -
d_call: -
v_call: TRBV6-5
j_call: TRBJ2-7
cdr3_nt: TGTGCCAGCAGCCCCTCCCTCTACGAGCAGTACTTC
cdr3_aa: CASSPSLYEQYF

clone_size: -
d_call: TRBD1
v_call: TRBV28
j_call: TRBJ2-1
cdr3_nt: TGTGCCAGCAGTTTGGGGACAGGGGCCAACCGAAATGAGCAGTTCTTC
cdr3_aa: CASSLGTGANRNEQFF

clone_size: -
d_call: -
v_call: TRBV10-2
j_call: TRBJ1-2
cdr3_nt: TGCGCCAGCAGTGGTGTCTCGGAGGGGAACTATGGCTACACCTTC
cdr3_aa: CASSGVSEGNYGYTF

clone_size: -
d_call: -
v_call: TRBV4-2
j_call: TRBJ2-1
cdr3_nt: TGTGCCAGCAGCCAAGATAGGGGTCAGCCGTGGAATGAGCAGTTCTTC
cdr3_aa: CASSQDRGQPWNEQFF

clone_size: once
d_call: TRBD1
v_call: TRBV7-9
j_call: TRBJ1-2
cdr3_nt: TGTGCCACCCACCCAGGGGGGCCGCAGAACTACACCTTC
cdr3_aa: CATHPGGPQNYTF

clone_size: -
d_call: -
v_call: TRBV19
j_call: TRBJ1-1
cdr3_nt: TGTGCCAGTAGTATAGGGGGGGTTGGGAACACTGAAGCTTTCTTT
cdr3_aa: CASSIGGVGNTEAFF

clone_size: -
d_call: TRBD1
v_call: TRBV27
j_call: TRBJ2-7
cdr3_nt: TGTGCCAGCAGTTTGGGGACAGGGGCCTACGAGCAGTACTTC
cdr3_aa: CASSLGTGAYEQYF

clone_size: few
d_call: -
v_call: TRBV21-1
j_call: TRBJ1-6
cdr3_nt: TGTGCCAGCAGCAAAGCGGCGGGCAGCGGATCCAGCTCCTATAATTCACCCCTCCACTTT
cdr3_aa: CASSKAAGSGSSSYNSPLHF

clone_size: -
d_call: -
v_call: TRBV6-5
j_call: TRBJ1-1
cdr3_nt: TGTGCCAGCGACGAGTCAGGTACTGAAGCTTTCTTT
cdr3_aa: CASDESGTEAFF

clone_size: few
d_call: -
v_call: TRBV5-1
j_call: TRBJ2-3
cdr3_nt: TGCGCCAGCAGCGGTACTAGCACCGCCGCGGATACGCAGTATTTT
cdr3_aa: CASSGTSTAADTQYF

clone_size: -
d_call: TRBD2
v_call: TRBV5-6
j_call: TRBJ2-5
cdr3_nt: TGTGCCAGCAGCTTGGGACTCCCCGGACTAGCGGGATATGAGACCCAGTACTTC
cdr3_aa: CASSLGLPGLAGYETQYF

clone_size: -
d_call: TRBD1
v_call: TRBV19
j_call: TRBJ1-5
cdr3_nt: TGTGCCAGTAGGAGACAGGGGCTAAGCAATCAGCCCCAGCATTTT
cdr3_aa: CASRRQGLSNQPQHF

clone_size: once
d_call: TRBD2
v_call: TRBV29-1
j_call: TRBJ2-3
cdr3_nt: TGCAGCGTTGAAATCCTAGGGAGGGTGAGCACAGATACGCAGTATTTT
cdr3_aa: CSVEILGRVSTDTQYF

clone_size: -
d_call: -
v_call: TRBV7-3
j_call: TRBJ2-5
cdr3_nt: TGTGCCAGCAGCCCCCTGGACTCGCAAGAGACCCAGTACTTC
cdr3_aa: CASSPLDSQETQYF

clone_size: -
d_call: -
v_call: TRBV11-2
j_call: TRBJ1-2
cdr3_nt: TGTGCCAGCAGCTTAGATTGGGGGGAGGCCACCTTC
cdr3_aa: CASSLDWGEATF

clone_size: once
d_call: TRBD2
v_call: TRBV7-3
j_call: TRBJ2-1
cdr3_nt: TGTGCCAGCAGCCCCCAACTAGCGGGGTCCTACAATGAGCAGTTCTTC
cdr3_aa: CASSPQLAGSYNEQFF

clone_size: -
d_call: TRBD1
v_call: TRBV29-1
j_call: TRBJ1-1
cdr3_nt: TGCAGCGCGGGACAGGGTATGAACATGGTGAACACTGAAGCTTTCTTT
cdr3_aa: CSAGQGMNMVNTEAFF

clone_size: once
d_call: -
v_call: TRBV4-1
j_call: TRBJ2-1
cdr3_nt: TGCGCCAGCAGCCAACCTCCCAGGGGACCCTACAATGAGCAGTTCTTC
cdr3_aa: CASSQPPRGPYNEQFF